This is a list of T cell receptor beta chains from one sample in a study of T cells in Graves' hyperthyroidism and ophthalmopathy. MiXCR, applied by TCRdb to the multiplex PCR reads, yields one record per CDR3 protein. The table includes more than 300,000 distinct CDR3 sequences, over 11% detected once. Sample: blood. The origin of the receptors is a woman between 25 and 40 years old with Graves' hyperthyroidism. Each CDR3 is given with its conserved first and last residue. The D gene is left open where the match is weak. Rows may omit the clone size; those that give it use once, few, many or a size class.

V: TRBV3-1
J: TRBJ2-2
size: many
D: TRBD2
DNA: TGTGCCAGCAGCCCGGCAACCGCCGGGACTAGGAGGACCGGGGAGCTGTTTTTT
CDR3: CASSPATAGTRRTGELFF

V: TRBV11-1
J: TRBJ1-5
size: .
D: TRBD1
DNA: TGTGCCAGCAGCGGGGACAGTCGAGATCAGCCCCAGCATTTT
CDR3: CASSGDSRDQPQHF

V: TRBV2
J: TRBJ2-1
size: many
D: TRBD2
DNA: TGTGCCAGCAGTGGACTAGCGGCCTACAATGAGCAGTTCTTC
CDR3: CASSGLAAYNEQFF

V: TRBV28
J: TRBJ2-7
size: many
D: TRBD2
DNA: TGTGCCAGCAGTCTTCGCGGGAGTGGGTACGAGCAGTACTTC
CDR3: CASSLRGSGYEQYF

V: TRBV28
J: TRBJ2-3
size: many
D: TRBD2
DNA: TGTGCCAGCAGTTACGTCCGGGACTACACAGATACGCAGTATTTT
CDR3: CASSYVRDYTDTQYF

V: TRBV6-1
J: TRBJ1-2
size: .
D: .
DNA: TGTGCCAGCAGCTCCGGGACAACGTATGGCTACACCTTC
CDR3: CASSSGTTYGYTF

V: TRBV6-1
J: TRBJ1-5
size: many
D: .
DNA: TGTGCCAGCAGGCAGACAGAATATCAGCCCCAGCATTTT
CDR3: CASRQTEYQPQHF

V: TRBV12-3/TRBV12-4
J: TRBJ2-7
size: many
D: .
DNA: TGTGCCAGCAGTTCCTCCGGGACTTCCTCCTACGAGCAGTACTTC
CDR3: CASSSSGTSSYEQYF

V: TRBV10-2
J: TRBJ2-2
size: many
D: TRBD1
DNA: TGCGCCAGCAGGGGACAGGGGGACACCGGGGAGCTGTTTTTT
CDR3: CASRGQGDTGELFF

V: TRBV12-3/TRBV12-4
J: TRBJ2-4
size: many
D: .
DNA: TGTGCCAGCAGTTTATGGGGGATGGACATTCAGTACTTC
CDR3: CASSLWGMDIQYF

V: TRBV28
J: TRBJ2-2
size: many
D: .
DNA: TGTGCCAGCAAAGGGGGTTTTACCGGGGAGCTGTTTTTT
CDR3: CASKGGFTGELFF

V: TRBV28
J: TRBJ1-2
size: many
D: .
DNA: TGTGCCAGCAGACAGGGCGGAGGCTACACCTTC
CDR3: CASRQGGGYTF

V: TRBV10-2
J: TRBJ2-3
size: many
D: .
DNA: TGCGCCAGCAGTGAGTCCGAGTTCCATACGCAGTATTTT
CDR3: CASSESEFHTQYF

V: TRBV30
J: TRBJ2-7
size: many
D: .
DNA: TGTGCCTGGAGTTTCCCAGACACCTACGAGCAGTACTTC
CDR3: CAWSFPDTYEQYF

V: TRBV7-3
J: TRBJ2-5
size: many
D: TRBD2
DNA: TGTGCCAGCAGCCGAGGACTAGTCGGGGAGACCCAGTACTTC
CDR3: CASSRGLVGETQYF

V: TRBV3-1
J: TRBJ2-1
size: many
D: .
DNA: TGTGCCAGCAGCCAAGACACTGTAATTAATGAGCAGTTCTTC
CDR3: CASSQDTVINEQFF